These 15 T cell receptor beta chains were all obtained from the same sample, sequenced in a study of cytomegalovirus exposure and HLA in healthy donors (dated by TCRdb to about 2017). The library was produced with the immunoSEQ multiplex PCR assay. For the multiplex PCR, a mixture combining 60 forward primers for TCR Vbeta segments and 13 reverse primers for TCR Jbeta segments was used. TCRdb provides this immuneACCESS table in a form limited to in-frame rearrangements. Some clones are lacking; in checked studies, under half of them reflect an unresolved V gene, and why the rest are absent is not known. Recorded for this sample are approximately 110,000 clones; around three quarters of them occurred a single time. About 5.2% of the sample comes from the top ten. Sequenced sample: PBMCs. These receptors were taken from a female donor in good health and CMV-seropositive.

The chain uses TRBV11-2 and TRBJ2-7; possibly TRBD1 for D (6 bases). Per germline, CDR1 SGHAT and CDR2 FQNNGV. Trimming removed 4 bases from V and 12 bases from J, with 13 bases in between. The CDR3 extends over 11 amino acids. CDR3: CASSYREISYF. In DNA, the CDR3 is TGTGCCAGCAGCTACAGGGAAATCTCGTACTTC.

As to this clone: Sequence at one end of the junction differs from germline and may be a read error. Here the CDR3 reads CASSAGQGSKYGYTF. CDR3 bases: TGTGCCAGCAGCGCCGGTCAGGGATCTAAATATGGCTACACCTTC. The rearrangement joins TRBV9 to TRBJ1-2, with D perhaps TRBD1 (5 bases). Germline-derived CDR1 and CDR2 are SGDLS and YYNGEE. CDR3 length: 15 residues.

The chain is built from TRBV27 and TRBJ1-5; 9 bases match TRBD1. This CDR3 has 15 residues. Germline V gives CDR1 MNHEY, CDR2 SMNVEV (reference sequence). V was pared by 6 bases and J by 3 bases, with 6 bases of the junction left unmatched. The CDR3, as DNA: TGTGCCAGCAGACCGGGACAGGGTTTCAATCAGCCCCAGCATTTT. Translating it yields CASRPGQGFNQPQHF.

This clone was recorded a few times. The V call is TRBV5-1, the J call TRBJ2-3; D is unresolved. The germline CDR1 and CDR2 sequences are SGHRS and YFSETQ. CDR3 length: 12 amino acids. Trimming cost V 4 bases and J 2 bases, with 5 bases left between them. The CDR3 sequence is CASSPSTDTQYF. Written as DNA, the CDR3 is TGCGCCAGCAGCCCTTCCACAGATACGCAGTATTTT.

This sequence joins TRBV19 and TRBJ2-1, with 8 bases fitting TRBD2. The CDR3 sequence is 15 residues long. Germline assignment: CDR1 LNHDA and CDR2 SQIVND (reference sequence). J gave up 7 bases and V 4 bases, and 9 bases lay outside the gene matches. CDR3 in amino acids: CASSRTSGLENEQFF. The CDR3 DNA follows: TGTGCCAGTAGTAGGACTTCGGGACTAGAGAATGAGCAGTTCTTC.

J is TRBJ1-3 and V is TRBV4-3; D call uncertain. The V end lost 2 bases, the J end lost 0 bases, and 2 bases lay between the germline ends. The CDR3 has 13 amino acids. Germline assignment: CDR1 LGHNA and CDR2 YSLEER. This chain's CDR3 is CASSQYSGNTIYF. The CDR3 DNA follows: TGCGCCAGCAGCCAATACTCTGGAAACACCATATATTTT.

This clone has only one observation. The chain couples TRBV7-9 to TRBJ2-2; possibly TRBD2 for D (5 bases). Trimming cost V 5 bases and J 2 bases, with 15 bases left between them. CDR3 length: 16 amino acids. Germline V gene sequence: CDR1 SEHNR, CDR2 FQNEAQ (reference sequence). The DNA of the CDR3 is TGTGCCAGCAGCCAAATCCGGGGTTCCAACACCGGGGAGCTGTTTTTT. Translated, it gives CASSQIRGSNTGELFF.

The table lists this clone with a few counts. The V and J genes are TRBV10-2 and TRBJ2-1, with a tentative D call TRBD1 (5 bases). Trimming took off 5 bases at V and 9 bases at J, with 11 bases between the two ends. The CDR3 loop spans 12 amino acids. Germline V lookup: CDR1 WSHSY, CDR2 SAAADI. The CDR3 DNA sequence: TGCGCCAGCAGTCGCTCTCAGGGTGAGCAGTTCTTC. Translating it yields CASSRSQGEQFF.

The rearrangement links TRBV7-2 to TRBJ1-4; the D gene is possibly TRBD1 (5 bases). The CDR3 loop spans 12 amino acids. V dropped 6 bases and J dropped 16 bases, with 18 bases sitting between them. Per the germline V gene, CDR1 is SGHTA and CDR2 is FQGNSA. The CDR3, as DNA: TGTGCCAGCAGTCCGCCGGGGGGACTACAGTTTTTT. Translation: CASSPPGGLQFF.

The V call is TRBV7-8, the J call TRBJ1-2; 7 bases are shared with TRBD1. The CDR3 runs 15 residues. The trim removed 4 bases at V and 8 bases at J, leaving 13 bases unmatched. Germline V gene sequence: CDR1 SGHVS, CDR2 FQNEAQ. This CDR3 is CASSSRGREIRGYTF. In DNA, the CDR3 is TGTGCCAGCAGCTCAAGGGGGCGAGAGATACGGGGCTACACCTTC.

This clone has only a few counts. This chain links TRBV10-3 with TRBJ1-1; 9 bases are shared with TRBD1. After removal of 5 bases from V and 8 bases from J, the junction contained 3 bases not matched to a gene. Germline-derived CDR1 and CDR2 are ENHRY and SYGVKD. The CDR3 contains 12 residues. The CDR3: CAISNDRGEAFF. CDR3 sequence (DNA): TGTGCCATCAGTAACGACAGGGGGGAAGCTTTCTTT.

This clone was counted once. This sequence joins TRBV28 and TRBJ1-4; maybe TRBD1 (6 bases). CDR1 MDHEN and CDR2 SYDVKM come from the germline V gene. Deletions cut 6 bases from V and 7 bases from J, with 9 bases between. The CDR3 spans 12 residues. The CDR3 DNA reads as TGTGCCAGCAGGCAGGGGAGTGAAAAACTGTTTTTT. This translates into CASRQGSEKLFF.

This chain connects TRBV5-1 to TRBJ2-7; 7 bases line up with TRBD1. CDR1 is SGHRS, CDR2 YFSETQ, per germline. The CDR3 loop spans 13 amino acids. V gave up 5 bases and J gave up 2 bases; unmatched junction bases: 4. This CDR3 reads CASSIRGTYEQYF. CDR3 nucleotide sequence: TGCGCCAGCAGTATCAGGGGGACCTACGAGCAGTACTTC.

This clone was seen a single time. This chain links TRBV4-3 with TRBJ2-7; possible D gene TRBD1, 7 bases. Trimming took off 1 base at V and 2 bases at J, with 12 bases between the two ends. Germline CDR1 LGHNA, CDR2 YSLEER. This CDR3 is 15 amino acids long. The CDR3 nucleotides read TGCGCCAGCAGCCAAGCCCCAGGGGGGACCTACGAGCAGTACTTC. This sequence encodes CASSQAPGGTYEQYF.

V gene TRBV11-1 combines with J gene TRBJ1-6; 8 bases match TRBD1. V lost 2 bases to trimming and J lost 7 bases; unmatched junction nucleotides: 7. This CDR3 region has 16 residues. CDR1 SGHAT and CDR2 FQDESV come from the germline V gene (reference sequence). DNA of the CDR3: TGTGCCAGCAGCTTACTCGGACAGGGTGGAAATTCACCCCTCCACTTT. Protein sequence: CASSLLGQGGNSPLHF.